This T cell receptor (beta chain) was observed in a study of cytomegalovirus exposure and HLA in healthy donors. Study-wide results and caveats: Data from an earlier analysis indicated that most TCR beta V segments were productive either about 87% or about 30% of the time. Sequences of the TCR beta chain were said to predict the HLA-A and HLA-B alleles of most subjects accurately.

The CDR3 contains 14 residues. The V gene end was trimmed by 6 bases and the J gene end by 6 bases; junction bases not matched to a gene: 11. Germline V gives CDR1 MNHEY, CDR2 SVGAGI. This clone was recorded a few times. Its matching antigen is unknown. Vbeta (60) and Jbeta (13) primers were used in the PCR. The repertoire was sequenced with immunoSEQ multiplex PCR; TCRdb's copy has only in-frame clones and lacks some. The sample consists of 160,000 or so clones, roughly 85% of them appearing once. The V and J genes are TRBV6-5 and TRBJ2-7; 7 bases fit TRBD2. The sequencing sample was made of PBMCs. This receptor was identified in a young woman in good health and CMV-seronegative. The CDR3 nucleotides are TGTGCCAGCAGCCTCTCTAGCGGCACGAGCGAGCAGTACTTC. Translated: CASSLSSGTSEQYF.